One sample yielded the 22 T cell receptor beta chains listed below, sequenced in a study of T cells in Graves' hyperthyroidism and ophthalmopathy. Amplification of TCR beta CDR3 regions was performed using RNA transcripts as template. During a first-round RT-PCR of the TCR CDR3, the HTBI primer set was used. TCRdb ran MiXCR on the multiplex PCR reads and lists one entry per CDR3 protein. The sample has about half a million distinct CDR3 sequences; approximately 23% are singletons. Sequencing was performed on blood. These receptors all come from a woman aged 70 to 79 with Graves' ophthalmopathy.

This clonotype was counted at least ten times. CDR3 sequence: CASSLPGNTGELFF. The CDR3 coding sequence is TGTGCCAGCAGCTTACCAGGGAACACCGGGGAGCTGTTTTTT. This chain joins TRBV11-2 and TRBJ2-2, with no clear D. The germline gives CDR1 SGHAT, CDR2 FQNNGV. The CDR3 has 14 amino acids. V lost 2 bases to trimming and J lost 1 base, with 5 bases between them. The full variable domain, with the rest looked up from reference TRBV11-2 and TRBJ2-2, is EAGVAQSPRYKIIEKRQSVAFWCNPISGHATLYWYQQILGQGPKLLIQFQNNGVVDDSQLPKDRFSAERLKGVDSTLKIQPAKLEDSAVYLCASSLPGNTGELFFGEGSRLTVL.

This clonotype has only a few counts. The chain links TRBV28 to TRBJ2-7, with TRBD2 as a possible D gene (6 bases). Germline V gives CDR1 MDHEN, CDR2 SYDVKM. The CDR3 spans 16 residues. The V end was cut by 7 bases, the J end by 2 bases, with 21 bases between. CDR3 loop: CASIETLGGKPYEQYF. CDR3 DNA sequence: TGTGCCAGCATCGAAACGCTGGGCGGGAAACCCTACGAGCAGTACTTC.

Turning to this clonotype: An end of the junction does not agree with germline; a read error may underlie this. The chain recombines TRBV6-2 or TRBV6-3 with TRBJ2-1; the D gene is possibly TRBD2 (5 bases). CDR1 MNHEY and CDR2 SVGEGT come from the germline V gene. The length of the CDR3 is 13 residues. The CDR3, as DNA: TGTGCCAGCAGCTACTTACTAGACATTGAGCAGTTCTTC. As protein: CASSYLLDIEQFF.

This clonotype occurred a few times. The CDR3 protein is CASSLDPGQGHYPQHF. The DNA of the CDR3 is TGTGCCAGCAGTTTAGATCCGGGACAGGGACATTACCCCCAGCATTTT. The gene calls are TRBV27 and TRBJ1-5; 9 bases fit TRBD1. There are 16 residues in the CDR3. The V gene's germline CDR1 is MNHEY and CDR2 SMNVEV (reference sequence). The J segment lost 10 bases and the V segment lost 2 bases, leaving 12 bases of the junction unmatched.

This clonotype appeared a few times. The chain recombines TRBV6-2 or TRBV6-3 with TRBJ2-1; D call uncertain. The CDR3 totals 13 residues. Trimming removed 4 bases from V and 5 bases from J, with 9 bases in between. Germline V gene sequence: CDR1 MNHEY, CDR2 SVGEGT. This chain's CDR3 is CASSLSENNEQFF. In DNA form, the CDR3 reads TGTGCCAGCAGTTTATCGGAGAACAATGAGCAGTTCTTC.

This clonotype was seen only a few times. This sequence joins TRBV28 and TRBJ1-2, with D tentatively TRBD1 (5 bases). Deletions cut 2 bases from V and 3 bases from J, with 7 bases between. The V gene's germline CDR1 is MDHEN and CDR2 SYDVKM. The CDR3 has 13 amino acids. CDR3 sequence reads: CASSLMTDYGYTF. DNA for the CDR3: TGTGCCAGCAGTTTAATGACAGACTATGGCTACACCTTC.

CDR3 residues: CASSSGALSSGRAIALREQYF. The CDR3, as DNA: TGTGCCAGCAGCTCGGGGGCCCTTTCTAGCGGGAGGGCCATTGCCCTACGCGAGCAGTACTTC. The chain joins TRBV5-6 to TRBJ2-7, with 12 bases aligning to TRBD2. This CDR3 comprises 21 residues. The junction had 25 bases not matched to a gene; V was cut back by 3 bases and J by 6 bases. Germline V gene sequence: CDR1 SGHDT, CDR2 YYEEEE.

There are a few counts of this clonotype. This chain links TRBV5-1 with TRBJ2-3; D remains unclear. Germline CDR1 reads SGHRS; CDR2 reads YFSETQ. This CDR3 is built from 16 residues. V was trimmed by 0 bases and J by 2 bases, leaving 13 bases between them. CDR3 sequence: CASSLGTSLPTDTQYF. The CDR3 nucleotides read TGCGCCAGCAGCTTGGGGACCTCTCTGCCCACAGATACGCAGTATTTT.

A note on this clonotype: One end of the junction is discordant with germline, which a read error may explain. The genes are TRBV20-1 and TRBJ2-1; 8 nucleotides line up with TRBD1. Germline-derived CDR1 and CDR2 are DFQATT and SNEGSKA (reference sequence). The CDR3 spans 12 residues. CDR3 protein: CSAGDRTNEQLF. The CDR3 region has the DNA TGCAGTGCGGGGGACAGGACAAATGAGCAGCTCTTC.

V and J are TRBV20-1 and TRBJ2-3; weak D call: TRBD2 (5 bases). The CDR3 covers 17 residues. Deletions cut 1 base from V and 0 bases from J, with 17 bases between. Germline V CDR1 and CDR2: DFQATT, SNEGSKA (reference sequence). The CDR3 DNA is TGCAGTGCTAGAGGGCTGACACCAAGGACTAGCACAGATACGCAGTATTTT. It yields the protein CSARGLTPRTSTDTQYF.

The chain has TRBV5-1 and TRBJ2-7; TRBD2 matches at 7 bases. The CDR3 consists of 15 residues. Trimming cost V 6 bases and J 2 bases; bases outside gene matches: 11. The germline V gene encodes CDR1 SGHRS and CDR2 YFSETQ. CDR3 coding DNA: TGCGCCAGCACTCCGGGTACGGGAGGACCCTACGAGCAGTACTTC. The encoded protein is CASTPGTGGPYEQYF.

The J gene is TRBJ2-1, the V gene TRBV27; D is uncertain. The CDR3 runs to 14 residues. V was shortened by 2 bases and J by 5 bases, with 10 bases between the two germline ends. Germline values: CDR1 MNHEY, CDR2 SMNVEV (reference sequence). CDR3 sequence (DNA): TGTGCCAGCAGTTTAGCGGTAAGCGACAATGAGCAGTTCTTC. Protein sequence: CASSLAVSDNEQFF.

This clonotype occurred a few times. This chain links TRBV29-1 with TRBJ2-1; TRBD1 matches at 11 bases. The ends lost 8 bases at V and 5 bases at J; junction bases unmatched: 11. This CDR3 is built from 15 residues. The V gene's germline CDR1 is SQVTM and CDR2 ANQGSEA. CDR3 nucleotides: TGCAGCCAGCGTGCCGGGACAGGGGGGAACAATGAGCAGTTCTTC. Translated: CSQRAGTGGNNEQFF.

This clonotype was counted ten times or more. The V call is TRBV6-2 or TRBV6-3, the J call TRBJ1-1, with a possible D match to TRBD1 (5 bases). V was shortened by 2 bases and J by 4 bases, with 8 bases between the two germline ends. From germline, CDR1 is MNHEY and CDR2 SVGEGT. The CDR3 is 13 amino acids. The DNA of the CDR3 is TGTGCCAGCAGTTACCTCAGGGTCACTGAAGCTTTCTTT. Its protein product is CASSYLRVTEAFF.

The gene calls are TRBV28 and TRBJ2-7, with 9 bases identical to TRBD1. The length of the CDR3 is 15 residues. Per the germline V gene, CDR1 is MDHEN and CDR2 is SYDVKM. Trimming took 7 bases from V and 0 from J; bases not matched to a gene: 7. As DNA, the CDR3 is TGTGCCAGCACCCTGGGACAGGGAAGCTCCTACGAGCAGTACTTC. Its translation is CASTLGQGSSYEQYF.

This clonotype was seen a single time. The chain uses TRBV7-3 and TRBJ2-5; D gene uncertain. The CDR3 runs 13 residues. Germline assignment: CDR1 SGHTA and CDR2 FQGTGA. Trimming took off 5 bases at V and 5 bases at J, with 12 bases between the two ends. In DNA, the CDR3 is TGTGCCAGCAGCATATCTAGTCTGGAGACCCAGTACTTC. Translation gives CASSISSLETQYF.

The chain employs TRBV7-2 and TRBJ1-2, with TRBD1 identical over 8 bases. CDR3 length: 14 residues. Per germline, CDR1 SGHTA and CDR2 FQGNSA. The V segment lost 1 base and the J segment 8 bases; nucleotides outside the gene matches: 6. In DNA, the CDR3 is TGTGCCAGCAGCTTAGGATCCGGGACAGGAGGCTACACCTTC. It translates to CASSLGSGTGGYTF.

The chain combines TRBV27 with TRBJ2-3, with 9 positions matching TRBD1. CDR1 and CDR2 (germline): MNHEY, SMNVEV (reference sequence). The CDR3 sequence is 16 residues long. The V and J ends lost 5 bases and 0 bases, in that order; junction bases with no gene match: 6. This CDR3 reads CASSEYRGLSTDTQYF. The DNA for the CDR3 is TGTGCCAGCAGTGAATACAGGGGGCTGAGCACAGATACGCAGTATTTT.

This clonotype came up many times. The rearrangement links TRBV2 to TRBJ1-4, with D possibly being TRBD1 (6 bases). Germline V CDR1 and CDR2: SNHLY, FYNNEI. V was cut by 2 bases and J by 7 bases, with 11 bases left in between. CDR3 length: 14 amino acids. CDR3: CASSETGLGEKLFF. DNA of the CDR3: TGTGCCAGCAGTGAAACAGGGTTGGGTGAAAAACTGTTTTTT.

This clonotype was observed at least ten times. The chain couples TRBV6-1 to TRBJ2-1, with D hard to call. V was cut by 7 bases and J by 2 bases, with 18 bases left in between. This CDR3 has 16 amino acids. CDR1 and CDR2 from the germline V gene are MNHNS and SASEGT. The CDR3 DNA reads as TGTGCCAGCATATCTTCCACGGGTCCCACCTACAATGAGCAGTTCTTC. Translation gives CASISSTGPTYNEQFF.

This clonotype has a handful of counts. V usage is TRBV7-2 and J usage is TRBJ1-4; no clear D gene. Germline V gene lookup returns CDR1 SGHTA and CDR2 FQGNSA. V was pared by 1 base and J by 0 bases, with 9 bases between. CDR3 size: 16 residues. The CDR3 reads CASSLVFAATNEKLFF. The CDR3 DNA sequence: TGTGCCAGCAGCTTAGTATTCGCCGCAACTAATGAAAAACTGTTTTTT.

The V gene is TRBV12-3 or TRBV12-4, the J gene TRBJ2-3; 12 nucleotides line up with TRBD2. The CDR3 consists of 19 residues. Germline trimming cut 4 bases from V and 8 bases from J; bases unmatched to any gene: 19. This chain's CDR3 is CASSSILAGGPRRIGTQYF. Written as DNA, the CDR3 is TGTGCCAGCAGTTCCATACTAGCGGGAGGCCCCCGCAGAATCGGTACGCAGTATTTT.